This T cell receptor (beta chain) was obtained from a study of chemoradiotherapy in HPV16-positive cancers. On the study more broadly: A couple of HPV16-positive patients' cells yielded candidate HPV-specific clones and common motifs. Study findings and constraints: Candidate HPV-specific clones and E7-related TCR motifs grew in tumor during treatment.

Here immunoSEQ multiplex PCR was the method, and the copy in TCRdb shows in-frame clones only, minus some. The sample consists of about 53,000 clones, about nine tenths of them appearing once. This CDR3 has 15 residues. Deletions cut 0 bases from V and 6 bases from J, with 10 bases between. Germline V gives CDR1 SGHKS, CDR2 YYEKEE (reference sequence). For this clone: Its target is unknown.

Repeated repertoire sampling spanned the course of chemoradiotherapy. This receptor was obtained from a human donor with HPV-associated anogenital cancer. The chain links TRBV5-5 to TRBJ1-6; D is undetermined. The sample in question was blood, obtained from a patient who underwent chemoradiotherapy. As DNA, the CDR3 is TGTGCCAGCAGCTTGGGGTGGCTCGGTAATTCACCCCTCCACTTT. Translated, it gives CASSLGWLGNSPLHF.